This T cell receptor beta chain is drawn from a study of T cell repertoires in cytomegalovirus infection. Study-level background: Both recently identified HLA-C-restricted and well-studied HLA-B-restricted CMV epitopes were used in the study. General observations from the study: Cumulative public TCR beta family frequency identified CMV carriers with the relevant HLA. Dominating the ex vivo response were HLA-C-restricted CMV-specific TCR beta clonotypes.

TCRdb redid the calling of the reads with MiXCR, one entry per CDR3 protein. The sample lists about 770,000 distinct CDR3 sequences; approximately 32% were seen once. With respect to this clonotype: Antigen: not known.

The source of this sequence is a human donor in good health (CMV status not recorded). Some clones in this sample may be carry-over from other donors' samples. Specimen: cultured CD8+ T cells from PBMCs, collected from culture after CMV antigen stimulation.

For the CDR3, the DNA is TGTGCCAGCAACCCCCGAGGGTATTTT. As protein: CASNPRGYF. This chain links TRBV9 with TRBJ2-3, with D unresolved. The V end was cut by 6 bases, the J end by 14 bases, with 10 bases between. Germline loops: CDR1 SGDLS, CDR2 YYNGEE. This CDR3 is built from 9 residues.